A single sample is the source of the 21 T cell receptor beta chains below, sequenced in a study of Tregs in tolerant kidney transplant recipients (dated by TCRdb to 2018 to 2020). The library relied on the immunoSEQ multiplex PCR assay. TCRdb mirrors the immuneACCESS table, restricted to in-frame sequences. Some clones are absent from its copies; in checked studies, under half trace to an unresolved V gene, and the reason for the others is unknown. The sample records approximately 81,000 clones, around 90% of which are singletons. The ten largest clones capture approximately 1.4% of the sample. The transplants used related donors along with nonmyeloablative bone marrow transplantation, and in the human trials mixed chimerism was transient. Source: CD4+ T cells from blood (PBMCs), taken 24 months after the transplant. These receptor sequences come from a human patient who received a combined kidney and bone marrow transplant. It is possible that, after a transplant, some T cells come from the graft donor.

The chain has TRBV6-5 and TRBJ2-3; 12 bases are shared with TRBD1. The CDR3 length is 15 residues. V shed 4 bases and J 7 bases; nucleotides not matched to a gene: 6. Germline V gene lookup returns CDR1 MNHEY and CDR2 SVGAGI. This chain's CDR3 is CASSSRGTGGNTQYF. The CDR3 DNA sequence: TGTGCCAGCAGTTCGCGAGGGACAGGGGGCAATACGCAGTATTTT.

The chain has TRBV5-1 and TRBJ1-3, with TRBD1 as a possible D gene (5 bases). The V and J ends lost 0 bases and 4 bases respectively, with 14 bases between them. The CDR3 totals 16 residues. Germline V CDR1 and CDR2: SGHRS, YFSETQ. CDR3 loop: CASSLDRGWGGNTIYF. DNA for the CDR3: TGCGCCAGCAGCTTGGATAGGGGTTGGGGAGGAAACACCATATATTTT.

The chain recombines TRBV27 with TRBJ2-3, with D possibly matching TRBD2 (7 bases). V dropped 6 bases and J dropped 4 bases, with 17 bases sitting between them. The CDR3 runs 15 residues. Germline CDR1 and CDR2: MNHEY and SMNVEV (reference sequence). The CDR3 DNA follows: TGTGCCAGCAGCCGAGAAGTAGGGGGGGCAGATACGCAGTATTTT. Translated, it gives CASSREVGGADTQYF.

V usage is TRBV15 and J usage is TRBJ2-7; D unclear. The CDR3 totals 14 residues. V lost 0 bases and J 0 bases, leaving 6 bases between the germline ends. CDR1 and CDR2 (germline): LNHNV, YYDKDF (reference sequence). The CDR3: CATSRDQASYEQYF. CDR3 in DNA: TGTGCCACCAGCAGAGATCAGGCCTCCTACGAGCAGTACTTC.

V is TRBV5-4 and J is TRBJ1-1; 7 bases match TRBD1. Losses at the gene ends were 4 bases for V and 5 bases for J; bases not matched to a gene: 8. CDR1 SGHNT and CDR2 YYREEE come from the germline V gene (reference sequence). The CDR3 loop spans 14 amino acids. The CDR3 DNA reads TGTGCCAGCAGCAGGAAAGGGGGCTTGACTGAAGCTTTCTTT. Amino acid sequence: CASSRKGGLTEAFF.

As for this clone: An end of the junction does not agree with germline; a read error may underlie this. The CDR3 DNA follows: TGTGCCAGCAGTTACTTTAATTCCCCCCTCCACTTT. This gives the protein CASSYFNSPLHF. This chain links TRBV6-5 with TRBJ1-6; no definite D call. The length of the CDR3 is 12 residues. Per germline, CDR1 MNHEY and CDR2 SVGAGI.

V is TRBV28 and J is TRBJ2-6; D may be TRBD2 (5 bases). Trimming removed 6 bases at V and 1 base at J, with 10 bases between. The CDR3 length is 15 residues. The germline CDR1 and CDR2 sequences are MDHEN and SYDVKM. The CDR3 DNA sequence: TGTGCCAGCAGCCGCCCGGGGTCTGGGGCCAACGTCCTGACTTTC. Its protein product is CASSRPGSGANVLTF. Combining the CDR3 with reference TRBV28 and TRBJ2-6 gives the whole variable domain DVKVTQSSRYLVKRTGEKVFLECVQDMDHENMFWYRQDPGLGLRLIYFSYDVKMKEKGDIPEGYSVSREKKERFSLILESASTNQTSMYLCASSRPGSGANVLTFGAGSRLTVL.

J is TRBJ2-3 and V is TRBV29-1; D remains ambiguous. The germline gives CDR1 SQVTM, CDR2 ANQGSEA. The V and J ends lost 4 bases and 1 base respectively, with 15 bases between them. The CDR3 sequence is 15 residues long. The CDR3 DNA is TGCAGCGTTGCACTTTTTACCGTTGGCACAGATACGCAGTATTTT. It codes for CSVALFTVGTDTQYF.

The chain has TRBV7-2 and TRBJ1-1, with no clear D. V was shortened by 1 base and J by 5 bases, with 11 bases between the two germline ends. This CDR3 spans 14 amino acids. CDR1 is SGHTA and CDR2 is FQGNSA in the germline V gene. The CDR3 reads CASSLVRERTEAFF. The CDR3 DNA reads as TGTGCCAGCAGCTTAGTAAGGGAGAGAACTGAAGCTTTCTTT.

This clone was counted only a few times. The genes are TRBV5-6 and TRBJ2-3, with 14 bases fitting TRBD2. This CDR3 is built from 16 residues. CDR1 and CDR2 (germline): SGHDT, YYEEEE. Trimming took 0 bases from V and 6 from J; bases not matched to a gene: 3. The CDR3 protein is CASSLATSGGADTQYF. CDR3 sequence (DNA): TGTGCCAGCAGCTTGGCGACTAGCGGGGGGGCCGATACGCAGTATTTT.

The chain links TRBV18 to TRBJ1-5, with no clear D. Trimming removed 3 bases from V and 4 bases from J, with 13 bases in between. From germline, CDR1 is KGHSH and CDR2 LQKENI. This CDR3 is built from 15 residues. CDR3 bases: TGTGCCAGCTCACCTAGCGCAGGTCAGAATCAGCCCCAGCATTTT. Protein: CASSPSAGQNQPQHF.

This chain connects TRBV13 to TRBJ1-4; D is unresolved. The CDR3 contains 17 residues. CDR1 and CDR2 (germline): PRHDT, FYEKMQ (reference sequence). V dropped 5 bases and J dropped 8 bases, with 24 bases sitting between them. CDR3 bases: TGTGCCAGCAGCGACTCGTTGGCCCCCACTCTTCGGGAAAAACTGTTTTTT. This codes for CASSDSLAPTLREKLFF.

The chain combines TRBV5-4 with TRBJ1-1; a possible D gene is TRBD1 (6 bases). Germline-derived CDR1 and CDR2 are SGHNT and YYREEE (reference sequence). The CDR3 has 13 amino acids. Trimming removed 4 bases at V and 6 bases at J, with 13 bases between. The CDR3 DNA sequence: TGTGCCAGCAGCCGCCACAGGGACGCTGAAGCTTTCTTT. Amino acids: CASSRHRDAEAFF.

This chain joins TRBV9 and TRBJ2-5, with 8 bases fitting TRBD2. Germline-derived CDR1 and CDR2 are SGDLS and YYNGEE. The CDR3 extends over 16 amino acids. V was clipped by 4 bases and J by 2 bases; unmatched bases: 10. The CDR3 spells CASSSLAGGRQETQYF. The CDR3 coding sequence is TGTGCCAGCAGCTCCTTGGCGGGGGGCCGACAAGAGACCCAGTACTTC.

The rearrangement joins TRBV6-6 to TRBJ1-2, with D possibly matching TRBD1 (6 bases). The CDR3 consists of 16 residues. Germline CDR1 and CDR2: MNHNY and SVGAGI (reference sequence). V lost 0 bases, J lost 2 bases, and 13 bases lay in between. The CDR3 DNA is TGTGCCAGCAGTTACTCCGCAGGGGCCAGGAACTATGGCTACACCTTC. It encodes CASSYSAGARNYGYTF.

The chain is built from TRBV7-3 and TRBJ2-5; 14 positions agree with TRBD2. The CDR3 is 16 residues long. J gave up 5 bases and V 5 bases, and 7 bases lay outside the gene matches. CDR1 and CDR2 from the germline V gene are SGHTA and FQGTGA. The CDR3 DNA is TGTGCCAGCAGCCCACGGACTAGCGGGGGGTTGGAGACCCAGTACTTC. As protein: CASSPRTSGGLETQYF.

J is TRBJ2-7 and V is TRBV7-8; D might be TRBD2 (6 bases). CDR3 length: 15 residues. The V end lost 3 bases, the J end lost 0 bases, and 12 bases lay between the germline ends. The germline CDR1 and CDR2 sequences are SGHVS and FQNEAQ. The CDR3: CASSFPGTDSYEQYF. The CDR3 DNA reads TGTGCCAGCAGCTTTCCCGGGACTGACTCCTACGAGCAGTACTTC.

This clone was seen only once. The V and J genes are TRBV25-1 and TRBJ1-2; 10 positions agree with TRBD1. CDR1 MGHDK and CDR2 SYGVNS come from the germline V gene. This CDR3 region has 15 residues. J lost 7 bases, V lost 6 bases, and 11 bases had no gene match. The CDR3 here is CASSAPGTGVPGYTF. Here the CDR3 DNA reads TGTGCCAGCAGCGCCCCCGGGACAGGGGTCCCTGGCTACACCTTC.

The J gene is TRBJ1-4, the V gene TRBV29-1; 8 bases line up with TRBD1. CDR1 is SQVTM and CDR2 is ANQGSEA in the germline V gene. The CDR3 has 14 residues. Trimming removed 6 bases from V and 7 bases from J; junction bases left unmatched: 10. CDR3 in amino acids: CSVIPAGGGEKLFF. CDR3 DNA: TGCAGCGTCATCCCGGCAGGGGGCGGTGAAAAACTGTTTTTT.

The chain couples TRBV5-4 to TRBJ1-5; D possibly corresponds to TRBD1 (5 bases). The germline V gene has CDR1 SGHNT and CDR2 YYREEE (reference sequence). The length of the CDR3 is 14 residues. The germline V and J ends were trimmed by 4 bases and 5 bases, with 13 bases remaining between them. CDR3 sequence (DNA): TGTGCCAGCAGCATCCAGGGTATTGATCAGCCCCAGCATTTT. Protein: CASSIQGIDQPQHF.

This chain uses TRBV30 with TRBJ2-2; TRBD1 matches 8 bases. This CDR3 has 15 amino acids. Germline V gene lookup returns CDR1 GTSNPN and CDR2 SVGIG (reference sequence). Trimming cost V 1 base and J 0 bases; bases outside gene matches: 1. The CDR3 reads CAWSDRGSNTGELFF. The CDR3 DNA sequence: TGTGCCTGGAGTGACAGGGGGTCGAACACCGGGGAGCTGTTTTTT. The variable domain in full, completed from reference TRBV30 and TRBJ2-2, reads SQTIHQWPATLVQPVGSPLSLECTVEGTSNPNLYWYRQAAGRGLQLLFYSVGIGQISSEVPQNLSASRPQDRQFILSSKKLLLSDSGFYLCAWSDRGSNTGELFFGEGSRLTVL.